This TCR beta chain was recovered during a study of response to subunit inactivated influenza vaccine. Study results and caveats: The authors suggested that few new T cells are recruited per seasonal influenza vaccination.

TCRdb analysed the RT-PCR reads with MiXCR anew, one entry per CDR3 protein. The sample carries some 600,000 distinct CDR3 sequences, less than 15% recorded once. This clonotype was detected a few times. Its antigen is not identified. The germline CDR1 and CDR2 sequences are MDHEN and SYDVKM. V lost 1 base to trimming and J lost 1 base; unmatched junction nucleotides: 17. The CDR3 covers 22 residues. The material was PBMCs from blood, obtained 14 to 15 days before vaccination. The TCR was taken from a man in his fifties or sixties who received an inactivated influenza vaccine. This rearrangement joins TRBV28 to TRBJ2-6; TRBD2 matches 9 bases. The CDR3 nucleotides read TGTGCCAGCAGTTTATCGCTGGGACTAGCAGACCCCATCGGGTCTGGGGCCAACGTCCTGACTTTC. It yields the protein CASSLSLGLADPIGSGANVLTF.